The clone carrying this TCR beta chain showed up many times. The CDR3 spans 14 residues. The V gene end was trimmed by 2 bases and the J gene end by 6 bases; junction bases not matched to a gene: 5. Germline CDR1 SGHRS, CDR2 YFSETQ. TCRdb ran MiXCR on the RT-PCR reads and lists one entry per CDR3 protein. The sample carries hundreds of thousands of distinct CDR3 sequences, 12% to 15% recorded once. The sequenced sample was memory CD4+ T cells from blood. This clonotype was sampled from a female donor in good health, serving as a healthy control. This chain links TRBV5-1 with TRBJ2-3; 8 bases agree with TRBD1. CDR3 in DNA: TGCGCCAGCAGCTTAGGGACAGGCTCCGATACGCAGTATTTT. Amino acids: CASSLGTGSDTQYF.